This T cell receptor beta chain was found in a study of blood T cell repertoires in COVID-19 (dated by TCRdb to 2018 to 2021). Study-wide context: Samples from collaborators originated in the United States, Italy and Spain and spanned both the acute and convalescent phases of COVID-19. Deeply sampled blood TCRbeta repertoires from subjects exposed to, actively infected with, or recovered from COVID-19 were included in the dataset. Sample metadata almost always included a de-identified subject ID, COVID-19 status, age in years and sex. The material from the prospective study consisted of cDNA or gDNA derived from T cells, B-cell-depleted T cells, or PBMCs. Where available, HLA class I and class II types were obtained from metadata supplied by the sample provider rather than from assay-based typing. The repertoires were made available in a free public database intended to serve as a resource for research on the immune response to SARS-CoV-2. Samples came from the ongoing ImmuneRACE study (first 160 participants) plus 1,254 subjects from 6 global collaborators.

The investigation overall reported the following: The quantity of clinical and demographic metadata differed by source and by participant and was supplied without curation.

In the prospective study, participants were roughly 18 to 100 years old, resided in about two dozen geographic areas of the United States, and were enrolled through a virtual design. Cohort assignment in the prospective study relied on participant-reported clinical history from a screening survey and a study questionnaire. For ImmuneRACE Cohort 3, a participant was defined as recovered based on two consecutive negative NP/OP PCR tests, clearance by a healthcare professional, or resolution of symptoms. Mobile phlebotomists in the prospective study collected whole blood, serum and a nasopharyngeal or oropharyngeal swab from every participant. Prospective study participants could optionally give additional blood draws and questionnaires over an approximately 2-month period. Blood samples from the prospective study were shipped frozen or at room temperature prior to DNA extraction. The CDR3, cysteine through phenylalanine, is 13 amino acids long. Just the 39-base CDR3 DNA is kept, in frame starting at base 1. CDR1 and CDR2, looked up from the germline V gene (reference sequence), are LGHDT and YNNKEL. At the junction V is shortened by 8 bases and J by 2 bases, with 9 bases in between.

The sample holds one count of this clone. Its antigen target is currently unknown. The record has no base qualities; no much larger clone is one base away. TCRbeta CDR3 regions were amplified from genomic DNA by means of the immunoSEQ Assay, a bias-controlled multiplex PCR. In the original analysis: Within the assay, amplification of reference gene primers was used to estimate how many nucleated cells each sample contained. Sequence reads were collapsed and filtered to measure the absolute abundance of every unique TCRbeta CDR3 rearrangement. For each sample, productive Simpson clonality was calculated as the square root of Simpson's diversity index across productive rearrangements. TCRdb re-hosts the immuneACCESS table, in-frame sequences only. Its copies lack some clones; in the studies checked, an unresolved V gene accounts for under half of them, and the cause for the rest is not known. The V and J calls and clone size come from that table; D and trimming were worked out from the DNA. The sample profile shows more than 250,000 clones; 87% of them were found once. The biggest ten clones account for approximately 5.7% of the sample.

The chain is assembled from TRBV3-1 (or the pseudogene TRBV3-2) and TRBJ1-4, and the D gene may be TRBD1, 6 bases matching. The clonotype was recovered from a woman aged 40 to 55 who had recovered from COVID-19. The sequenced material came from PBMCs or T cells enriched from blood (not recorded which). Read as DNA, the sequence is TGTGCCAGCTTGGACAGTACTAATGAAAAACTGTTTTTT. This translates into CASLDSTNEKLFF.